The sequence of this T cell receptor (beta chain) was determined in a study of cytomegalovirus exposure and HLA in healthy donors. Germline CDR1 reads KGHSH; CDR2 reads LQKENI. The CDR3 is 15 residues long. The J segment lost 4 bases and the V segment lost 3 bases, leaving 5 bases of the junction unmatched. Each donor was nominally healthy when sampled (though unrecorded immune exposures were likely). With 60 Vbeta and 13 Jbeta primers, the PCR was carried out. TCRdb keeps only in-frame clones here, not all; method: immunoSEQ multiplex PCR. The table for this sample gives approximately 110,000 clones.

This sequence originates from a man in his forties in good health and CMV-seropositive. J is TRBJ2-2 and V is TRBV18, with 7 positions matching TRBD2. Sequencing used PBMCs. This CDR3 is CASSPELAVTGELFF. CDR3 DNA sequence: TGTGCCAGCTCACCGGAGCTAGCGGTCACCGGGGAGCTGTTTTTT.